The 10 T cell receptor beta chains below all came from one sample that was sequenced in a study of T cell responses to AZD1222 COVID-19 vaccine. Profiling relied on immunoSEQ multiplex PCR, and the TCRdb table lists in-frame clones only, not all of them. The sample lists about 94,000 clones; around 85% were seen once. Material: peripheral blood, obtained 28 days after the second AZD1222 dose. These receptors all come from an adult who received the AZD1222 COVID-19 vaccine.

The V and J genes are TRBV7-6 and TRBJ2-1, with TRBD2 identical over 12 bases. Germline CDR1 and CDR2: SGHVS and FNYEAQ. CDR3 length: 15 amino acids. V lost 4 bases to trimming and J lost 4 bases; unmatched junction nucleotides: 2. The CDR3 coding sequence is TGTGCCAGCAGCTCCGGGACTAGCGGGTACAATGAGCAGTTCTTC. Translating gives CASSSGTSGYNEQFF.

This rearrangement joins TRBV9 to TRBJ2-4; maybe TRBD2 (6 bases). Germline V lookup: CDR1 SGDLS, CDR2 YYNGEE. Trimming left V 3 bases short and J 6 bases short, with 13 bases between. CDR3 length equals 14 residues. The CDR3 DNA is TGTGCCAGCAGCGCGGGGGTAGGGTCAAACATTCAGTACTTC. Translated: CASSAGVGSNIQYF.

This rearrangement joins TRBV5-1 to TRBJ2-2; D gene unclear. Trimming shortened V by 4 bases and J by 0 bases, and 13 bases separated the two germline ends. Germline values: CDR1 SGHRS, CDR2 YFSETQ. The CDR3 has 16 residues. As DNA, the CDR3 is TGCGCCAGCAGCCCCCCTCCCTTAGCGAACACCGGGGAGCTGTTTTTT. It translates to CASSPPPLANTGELFF.

The chain uses TRBV7-2 and TRBJ1-1; D not resolved. The germline V gene encodes CDR1 SGHTA and CDR2 FQGNSA. The germline V and J ends were trimmed by 1 base and 1 base, with 10 bases remaining between them. CDR3 length: 15 residues. The DNA for the CDR3 is TGTGCCAGCAGCTTAGGTTGGAGAGCGAACACTGAAGCTTTCTTT. Encoded protein: CASSLGWRANTEAFF.

This chain connects TRBV11-2 to TRBJ2-1; perhaps TRBD2 as D (5 bases). The CDR3 runs 16 residues. V lost 5 bases and J lost 0, with 14 bases in between. In germline, CDR1 is SGHAT, CDR2 FQNNGV. The DNA for the CDR3 is TGTGCCAGCAGCCGCCTCGGAACTAGCTCCTACAATGAGCAGTTCTTC. Protein sequence: CASSRLGTSSYNEQFF.

This clone was detected only a few times. This chain uses TRBV7-6 with TRBJ2-1; no clear D gene. Trimming shortened V by 6 bases and J by 3 bases, and 15 bases separated the two germline ends. The length of the CDR3 is 15 residues. Germline lookup yields CDR1 SGHVS and CDR2 FNYEAQ. CDR3 sequence (DNA): TGTGCCAGCAGTCGCCGGTTAGGGAACTACAATGAGCAGTTCTTC. This gives the protein CASSRRLGNYNEQFF.

CDR3 sequence (DNA): TGTGCCAGCAGCCAGTTTCGACGCTCCTACGAGCAGTACTTC. Encoded protein: CASSQFRRSYEQYF. The rearrangement uses TRBV14 and TRBJ2-7, with D uncertain. Looked up from germline, CDR1 is SGHDN and CDR2 is FVKESK. The V end was cut by 3 bases, the J end by 0 bases, with 9 bases between. This CDR3 contains 14 residues.

V usage is TRBV7-9 and J usage is TRBJ2-5, with a tentative D call TRBD2 (5 bases). With 1 base removed from V and 0 bases from J, the gap between germline ends came to 9 bases. Germline-derived CDR1 and CDR2 are SEHNR and FQNEAQ (reference sequence). This CDR3 region has 15 residues. As DNA, the CDR3 is TGTGCCAGCAGCTTAGGGGGAGTGTACCAAGAGACCCAGTACTTC. Protein product: CASSLGGVYQETQYF.

The DNA of the CDR3 is TGTGCCAGCAGCTTGACTAGCGCTGAGACCCAGTACTTC. Encoded protein: CASSLTSAETQYF. J is TRBJ2-5 and V is TRBV7-2; 8 bases fit TRBD2. Germline values: CDR1 SGHTA, CDR2 FQGNSA. There are 13 residues in the CDR3. Losses at the gene ends were 3 bases for V and 5 bases for J; bases not matched to a gene: 2.

This clone appeared once. The chain has TRBV19 and TRBJ2-5, with TRBD1 matching over 7 bases. Germline CDR1 reads LNHDA; CDR2 reads SQIVND (reference sequence). J lost 1 base, V lost 6 bases, and 8 bases had no gene match. CDR3 length equals 15 residues. DNA of the CDR3: TGTGCCAGTAGCCGGGACAGAGTTTCCCAAGAGACCCAGTACTTC. Its protein product is CASSRDRVSQETQYF.